This entry lists 3 T cell receptor beta chains sequenced from one sample in a study of Graves' ophthalmopathy and Graves' hyperthyroidism. The study amplified TCR beta CDR3 regions using RNA transcripts. HTBI primers were employed in first-round RT-PCR, then a second-round multiplex PCR followed. In TCRdb, the multiplex PCR reads were re-called with MiXCR into one record per CDR3 protein. The sample contains 680,000 or so distinct CDR3 sequences, 22% of which appear only once. The sequenced material came from peripheral blood. All receptors come from a woman younger than 30 with stable Graves' hyperthyroidism. Some clones in this sample may be carry-over from other donors' samples.

This clonotype occurred many times. This sequence joins TRBV5-5 and TRBJ2-5, with D unclear. CDR3 length: 14 amino acids. Germline V CDR1 and CDR2: SGHKS, YYEKEE (reference sequence). Trimming left V 2 bases short and J 5 bases short, with 13 bases between. The CDR3 coding sequence is TGTGCCAGCAGCTTTTATGGGCCCCCGGAGACCCAGTACTTC. Translating it yields CASSFYGPPETQYF.

This clonotype showed up just a few times. The chain combines TRBV9 with TRBJ2-2; unclear D gene. The V end lost 0 bases, the J end lost 6 bases, and 6 bases lay between the germline ends. This CDR3 comprises 13 residues. Germline CDR1 is SGDLS and CDR2 is YYNGEE. CDR3 DNA sequence: TGTGCCAGCAGCGTAGTGCCCTCCGGGGAGCTGTTTTTT. Residues: CASSVVPSGELFF.

This clonotype came up a few times. This sequence joins TRBV7-8 and TRBJ2-5; 16 bases line up with TRBD2. The CDR3 runs to 17 residues. J lost 5 bases, V lost 3 bases, and 6 bases had no gene match. Germline-derived CDR1 and CDR2 are SGHVS and FQNEAQ. The CDR3 sequence is CASSFGTSGGAVETQYF. The CDR3 bases are TGTGCCAGCAGCTTTGGGACTAGCGGGGGGGCGGTCGAGACCCAGTACTTC.